This T cell receptor beta chain was recorded in a study of blood T cell repertoires in COVID-19. Whole-study context: The United States, Italy and Spain provided the acute and convalescent COVID-19 samples.

From germline, CDR1 is SNHLY and CDR2 FYNNEI. V trimming: 7 bases; J trimming: 3 bases; junction bases outside the gene matches: 5. The CDR3 covers 13 residues. Generated by immunoSEQ multiplex PCR, the TCRdb table keeps only in-frame clones and is missing some. Of about 69,000 clones in the sample, about nine tenths were seen once. The material sequenced was peripheral blood. The receptor's source is a woman aged 18-30 years with acute or convalescent COVID-19. This chain joins TRBV2 and TRBJ2-7, with 8 nucleotides matching TRBD1. DNA of the CDR3: TGTGCCAGCAAGGAAGGACAGGGCTACGAGCAGTACTTC. Its protein product is CASKEGQGYEQYF.